A single sample gave rise to the 15 T cell receptor beta chains below, sequenced in a study of cytomegalovirus exposure and HLA in healthy donors. Amplification used 60 Vbeta primers and 13 Jbeta primers. The repertoire was sequenced with immunoSEQ multiplex PCR; TCRdb's copy has only in-frame clones and lacks some. This sample carries hundreds of thousands of clones, about 79% of them seen once, and the ten largest clones take more than 1.5%. What was sequenced was PBMCs. Every receptor here comes from a man aged 18 to 29 in good health and CMV-seronegative.

This clone turned up a few times. V gene TRBV6-1 combines with J gene TRBJ1-1, with D hard to call. The CDR3 is 16 amino acids. CDR1 and CDR2 (germline): MNHNS, SASEGT. The V and J ends lost 0 bases and 1 base respectively, with 12 bases between them. The CDR3 DNA is TGTGCCAGCAGTGAAGCGGGAGAGCTCTGGAACACTGAAGCTTTCTTT. Amino acid sequence: CASSEAGELWNTEAFF.

The chain has TRBV6-5 and TRBJ1-1; 9 bases agree with TRBD1. With 6 bases clipped from V and 10 bases from J, the junction kept 6 bases outside the gene matches. Germline V gene data show CDR1 as MNHEY and CDR2 as SVGAGI. CDR3 length: 12 residues. This CDR3 is CASSLQGAAAFF. CDR3 in DNA: TGTGCCAGCAGCCTACAGGGGGCTGCAGCTTTCTTT.

The chain carries TRBV10-3 and TRBJ1-2; tentative D call: TRBD1 (5 bases). V was trimmed by 7 bases and J by 6 bases, leaving 15 bases between them. The CDR3 consists of 13 residues. Germline-derived CDR1 and CDR2 are ENHRY and SYGVKD. DNA of the CDR3: TGTGCCATCACTAGAGACAGATACAATGGCTACACCTTC. This translates into CAITRDRYNGYTF.

The V and J genes are TRBV19 and TRBJ2-7; 9 bases map to TRBD2. Germline-derived CDR1 and CDR2 are LNHDA and SQIVND (reference sequence). Trimming cost V 4 bases and J 0 bases; bases outside gene matches: 4. The CDR3 length is 15 residues. CDR3 DNA: TGTGCCAGTAGTACGGGGACTAGCTTCTCCTACGAGCAGTACTTC. This gives the protein CASSTGTSFSYEQYF.

In this sample, this clone turned up a few times. This chain connects TRBV7-6 to TRBJ1-1; the match to TRBD1 covers 9 bases. CDR3 size: 14 residues. Germline CDR1 and CDR2: SGHVS and FNYEAQ. With V trimmed by 5 bases and J by 3 bases, 4 bases remained unmatched. The CDR3 loop is CASSIRTGDTEAFF. CDR3 DNA sequence: TGTGCCAGCAGCATCCGGACAGGGGACACTGAAGCTTTCTTT. The entire variable domain, with the rest obtained from reference TRBV7-6 and TRBJ1-1, is as follows: GAGVSQSPRYKVTKRGQDVALRCDPISGHVSLYWYRQALGQGPEFLTYFNYEAQQDKSGLPNDRFSAERPEGSISTLTIQRTEQRDSAMYRCASSIRTGDTEAFFGQGTRLTVV.

This rearrangement joins TRBV2 to TRBJ1-6; no firm D call. In germline, CDR1 is SNHLY, CDR2 FYNNEI. This CDR3 has 15 amino acids. Trimming took 2 bases from V and 13 from J, leaving 18 bases between them. Here the CDR3 DNA reads TGTGCCAGCAGTGAAAGATCCAGACTAAAAGGTCCCCTCCACTTT. Protein product: CASSERSRLKGPLHF.

The chain recombines TRBV27 with TRBJ1-1; D not resolved. The V end lost 3 bases, the J end lost 7 bases, and 6 bases lay between the germline ends. The CDR3 loop spans 11 amino acids. From germline, CDR1 is MNHEY and CDR2 SMNVEV (reference sequence). The CDR3 loop reads CASSFFGEAFF. The CDR3 region has the DNA TGTGCCAGCAGTTTTTTCGGTGAAGCTTTCTTT.

This chain uses TRBV13 with TRBJ2-1, with a tentative D call TRBD2 (5 bases). The length of the CDR3 is 11 residues. Germline values: CDR1 PRHDT, CDR2 FYEKMQ (reference sequence). Between the trimmed V and J ends, which lost 4 bases and 13 bases, there was a span of 11 bases. The CDR3 here is CASSSRDLQFF. CDR3 DNA sequence: TGTGCCAGCAGCTCCCGGGATTTACAGTTCTTC. The whole variable domain, filled in from reference TRBV13 and TRBJ2-1, reads AAGVIQSPRHLIKEKRETATLKCYPIPRHDTVYWYQQGPGQDPQFLISFYEKMQSDKGSIPDRFSAQQFSDYHSELNMSSLELGDSALYFCASSSRDLQFFGPGTRLTVL.

The V and J genes are TRBV29-1 and TRBJ2-3, with D maybe TRBD2 (6 bases). Germline CDR1 SQVTM, CDR2 ANQGSEA. The CDR3 spans 13 residues. V lost 4 bases and J lost 2, with 10 bases in between. The DNA of the CDR3 is TGCAGCGTTGTTCGCGGGGTCACAGATACGCAGTATTTT. Encoded protein: CSVVRGVTDTQYF.

The V call is TRBV13, the J call TRBJ2-1; 13 positions match TRBD2. This CDR3 contains 16 residues. Unmatched junction bases numbered 10, after V lost 5 bases and J lost 9 bases. Germline V gene data show CDR1 as PRHDT and CDR2 as FYEKMQ (reference sequence). CDR3 amino acids: CASSRPTSGGMVEQFF. As DNA, the CDR3 is TGTGCCAGCAGCCGACCGACTAGCGGGGGGATGGTTGAGCAGTTCTTC.

This chain uses TRBV19 with TRBJ1-5; no reliable D call. V was clipped by 5 bases and J by 5 bases, with 13 bases between them. Germline V gives CDR1 LNHDA, CDR2 SQIVND (reference sequence). The CDR3 is made up of 14 amino acids. The CDR3 DNA is TGTGCCAGTAGTTTGAGGGCTTGGGATCAGCCCCAGCATTTT. As protein: CASSLRAWDQPQHF.

The rearrangement joins TRBV18 to TRBJ2-1; 7 bases match TRBD2. J lost 4 bases, V lost 2 bases, and 8 bases had no gene match. Germline-derived CDR1 and CDR2 are KGHSH and LQKENI. The CDR3 consists of 16 residues. The CDR3 sequence: CASSPRGSGWYNEQFF. In nucleotides, the CDR3 is TGTGCCAGCTCACCAAGAGGTAGCGGGTGGTACAATGAGCAGTTCTTC.

This clone was observed a few times. This chain links TRBV6-5 with TRBJ2-5; tentatively, D is TRBD2 (6 bases). From germline, CDR1 is MNHEY and CDR2 SVGAGI. V gave up 4 bases and J gave up 3 bases, with 12 bases separating them. The CDR3 extends over 14 amino acids. For the CDR3, the DNA is TGTGCCAGCAGTTCTCTCGGGGGAAAAGAGACCCAGTACTTC. Encoded protein: CASSSLGGKETQYF.

A remark on this clone: Other DNA sequences in the sample encode the same CDR3. The chain employs TRBV7-3 and TRBJ2-5; no clear D gene. Germline V lookup: CDR1 SGHTA, CDR2 FQGTGA. V dropped 6 bases and J dropped 2 bases, with 10 bases sitting between them. This CDR3 comprises 13 residues. The CDR3 is CASSPSRQETQYF. The CDR3 DNA is TGTGCCAGCAGTCCTTCACGGCAAGAGACCCAGTACTTC.

V usage is TRBV7-3 and J usage is TRBJ2-5; D ambiguous. The J call may be incorrect, as the DNA end agrees better with TRBJ2-7. Germline V gene data show CDR1 as SGHTA and CDR2 as FQGTGA. The CDR3 consists of 13 residues. CDR3 nucleotides: TGTGCCAGCAGCTTACTAGGATCCTACGAGCAGTACTTC. This gives the protein CASSLLGSYEQYF.